This T cell receptor (beta chain) was recorded in a study of blood T cell repertoires in COVID-19. About the research overall: Acute and convalescent COVID-19 specimens originated in the United States, Italy and Spain. PBMCs, B-cell-depleted T cells, or T cells were the source of the cDNA or gDNA that made up the material.

This CDR3 has 17 residues. The germline CDR1 and CDR2 sequences are SGHDT and YYEEEE. V lost 2 bases, J lost 4 bases, and 8 bases stayed unmatched. Under the authors' procedure: The assay estimated nucleated cells by amplifying reference gene primers. Generated by immunoSEQ multiplex PCR, the TCRdb table keeps only in-frame clones and is missing some. V, J and clone size were drawn from that table, and D and trimming were deduced from the DNA. Of 100,000 to 150,000 clones listed, approximately 90% are singletons. This chain uses TRBV5-6 with TRBJ2-5; TRBD2 matches 13 bases. Sequenced sample: peripheral blood. This TCR was recovered from a man over 45 with active or convalescent COVID-19. The CDR3 sequence: CASSLTSGGAARETQYF. CDR3 in DNA: TGTGCCAGCAGCTTAACTAGCGGGGGGGCTGCTCGAGAGACCCAGTACTTC.